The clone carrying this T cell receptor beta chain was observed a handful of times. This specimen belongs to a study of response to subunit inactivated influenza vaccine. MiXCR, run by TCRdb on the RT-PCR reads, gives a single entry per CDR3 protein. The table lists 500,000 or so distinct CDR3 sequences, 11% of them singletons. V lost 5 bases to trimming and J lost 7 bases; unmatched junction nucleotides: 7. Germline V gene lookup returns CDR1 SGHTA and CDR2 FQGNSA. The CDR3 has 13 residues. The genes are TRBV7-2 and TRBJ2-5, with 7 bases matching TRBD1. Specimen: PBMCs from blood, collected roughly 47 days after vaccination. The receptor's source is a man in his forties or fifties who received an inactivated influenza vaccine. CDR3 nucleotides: TGTGCCAGCAGCGCAGACAGGGTTGGGACCCAGTACTTC. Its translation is CASSADRVGTQYF.